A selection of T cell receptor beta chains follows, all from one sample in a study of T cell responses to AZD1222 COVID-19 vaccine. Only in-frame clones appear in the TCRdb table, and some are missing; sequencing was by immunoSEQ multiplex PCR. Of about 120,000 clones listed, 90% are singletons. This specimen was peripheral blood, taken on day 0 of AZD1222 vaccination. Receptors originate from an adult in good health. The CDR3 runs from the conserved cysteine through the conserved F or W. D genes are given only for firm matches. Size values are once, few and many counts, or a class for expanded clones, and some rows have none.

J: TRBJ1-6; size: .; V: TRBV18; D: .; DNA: TGTGCCAGCTCACCTAACGGAGGCACTCTACTCAATTCACCCCTCCACTTT; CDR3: CASSPNGGTLLNSPLHF
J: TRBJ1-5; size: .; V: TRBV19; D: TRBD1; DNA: TGTGCCAGTAGTATGACCGGGACAGGGTATTTACAGCCCCAGCATTTT; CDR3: CASSMTGTGYLQPQHF
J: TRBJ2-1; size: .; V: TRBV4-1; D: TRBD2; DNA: TGCGCCAGCAGCCCTGCCGGGGGGGAACGGCAGTTCTTC; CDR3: CASSPAGGERQFF
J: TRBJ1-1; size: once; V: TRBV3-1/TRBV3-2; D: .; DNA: TGTGCCAGCAGCCAAGATCGAGGGACTGAAGCTTTCTTT; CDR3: CASSQDRGTEAFF
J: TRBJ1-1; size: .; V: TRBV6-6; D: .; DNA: TGTGCCAGCAGTTACGCCTTGACAGGAGGCCCTTTGGAGGCTTTCTTT; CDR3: CASSYALTGGPLEAFF
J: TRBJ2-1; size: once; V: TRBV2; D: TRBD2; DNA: TGTGCCAGCGGGCTAGCGGGAGGGAATGAGCAGTTCTTC; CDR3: CASGLAGGNEQFF
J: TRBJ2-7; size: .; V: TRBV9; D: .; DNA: TGTGCCAGCAGCCCCCAGCCAGGGTTTACCTACGAGCAGTACTTC; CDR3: CASSPQPGFTYEQYF
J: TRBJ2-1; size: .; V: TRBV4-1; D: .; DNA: TGCGCCAGCAGCCAGTTTAATAAGGGCTATGAGCAGTTCTTC; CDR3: CASSQFNKGYEQFF
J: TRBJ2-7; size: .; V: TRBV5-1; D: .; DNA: TGCGCCAGCAGTTCTGAGGCGGGGCTAGTCTCCTACGAGCAGTACTTC; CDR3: CASSSEAGLVSYEQYF
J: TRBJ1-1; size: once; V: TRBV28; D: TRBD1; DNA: TGTGCCAGCAGAGACAGGGGGCTAGCTTTCTTT; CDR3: CASRDRGLAFF